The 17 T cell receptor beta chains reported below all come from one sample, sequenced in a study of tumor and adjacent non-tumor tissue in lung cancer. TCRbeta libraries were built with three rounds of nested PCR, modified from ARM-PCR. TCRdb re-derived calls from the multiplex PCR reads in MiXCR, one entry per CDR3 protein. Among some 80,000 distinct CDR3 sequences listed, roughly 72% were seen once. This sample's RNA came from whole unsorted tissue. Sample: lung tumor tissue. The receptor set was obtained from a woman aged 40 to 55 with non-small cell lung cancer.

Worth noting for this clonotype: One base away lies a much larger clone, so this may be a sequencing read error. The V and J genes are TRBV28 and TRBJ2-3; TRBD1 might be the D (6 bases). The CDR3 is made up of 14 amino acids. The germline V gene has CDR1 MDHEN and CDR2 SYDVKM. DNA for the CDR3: TGTGCCAGCAGAGAGGGGGTGGTCGTTGATATGCAGTATTTT. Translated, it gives CASREGVVVDMQYF.

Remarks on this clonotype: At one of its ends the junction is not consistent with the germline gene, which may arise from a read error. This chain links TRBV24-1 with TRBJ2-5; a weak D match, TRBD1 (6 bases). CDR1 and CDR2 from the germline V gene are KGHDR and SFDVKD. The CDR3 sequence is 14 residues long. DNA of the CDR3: TGTGCCACCAGTGACTATACAGGGCAGTGGAAGGAGCACTTC. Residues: CATSDYTGQWKEHF.

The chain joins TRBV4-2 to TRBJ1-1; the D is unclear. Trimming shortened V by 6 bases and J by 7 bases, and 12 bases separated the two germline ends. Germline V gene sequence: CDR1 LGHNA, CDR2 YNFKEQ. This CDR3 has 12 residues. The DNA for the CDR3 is TGTGCCAGCAGTCACGAGGTTAATGAAGCTTTCTTT. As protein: CASSHEVNEAFF.

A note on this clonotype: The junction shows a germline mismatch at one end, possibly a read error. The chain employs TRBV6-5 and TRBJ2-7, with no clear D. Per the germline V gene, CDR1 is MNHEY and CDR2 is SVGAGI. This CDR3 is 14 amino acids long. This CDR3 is CASSSPSNGYEQYF. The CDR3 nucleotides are TGTGCCAGTAGTTCCCCAAGTAATGGGTACGAGCAGTATTTC.

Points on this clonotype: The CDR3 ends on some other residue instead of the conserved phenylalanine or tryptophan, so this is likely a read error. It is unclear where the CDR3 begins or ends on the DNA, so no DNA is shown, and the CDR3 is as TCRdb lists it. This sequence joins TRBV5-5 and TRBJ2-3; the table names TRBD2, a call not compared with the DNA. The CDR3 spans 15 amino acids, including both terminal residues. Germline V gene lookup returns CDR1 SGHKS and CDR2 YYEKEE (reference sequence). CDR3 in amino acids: CASSLSDRGTDTQFL.

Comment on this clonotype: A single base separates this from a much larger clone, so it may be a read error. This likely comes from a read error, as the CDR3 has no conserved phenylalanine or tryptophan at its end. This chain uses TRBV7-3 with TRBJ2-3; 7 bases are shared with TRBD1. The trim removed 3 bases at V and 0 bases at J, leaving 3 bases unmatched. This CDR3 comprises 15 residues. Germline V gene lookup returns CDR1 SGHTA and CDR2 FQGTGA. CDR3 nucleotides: TGTGCCAGCAGCTTGACAGGGTATAGCACAGATACGCAGTATATT. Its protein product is CASSLTGYSTDTQYI.

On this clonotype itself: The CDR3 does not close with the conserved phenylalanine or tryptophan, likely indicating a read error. The chain's CDR3 is CASSSEQSYNSPLHY. The CDR3 coding sequence is TGTGCCAGCAGTTCAGAACAGTCCTATAATTCACCCCTCCACTAT. V usage is TRBV6-5 and J usage is TRBJ1-6, with unresolved D. Looked up from germline, CDR1 is MNHEY and CDR2 is SVGAGI. The CDR3 loop spans 15 amino acids. The germline V and J ends were trimmed by 4 bases and 1 base, with 8 bases remaining between them.

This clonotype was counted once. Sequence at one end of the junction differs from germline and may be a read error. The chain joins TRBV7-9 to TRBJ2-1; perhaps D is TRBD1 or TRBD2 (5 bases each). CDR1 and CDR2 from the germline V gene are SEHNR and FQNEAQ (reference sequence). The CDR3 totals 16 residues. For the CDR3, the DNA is TGTGCCGGCAGCTACCGGGACCACTCAACGCACACTGAGCACTTCTTC. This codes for CAGSYRDHSTHTEHFF.

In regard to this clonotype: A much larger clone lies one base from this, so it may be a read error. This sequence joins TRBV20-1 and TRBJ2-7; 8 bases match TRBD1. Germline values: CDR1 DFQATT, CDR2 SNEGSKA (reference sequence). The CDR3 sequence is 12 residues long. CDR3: CSHQGANHEQYF. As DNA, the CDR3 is TGCAGCCATCAGGGGGCGAACCACGAGCAGTACTTC.

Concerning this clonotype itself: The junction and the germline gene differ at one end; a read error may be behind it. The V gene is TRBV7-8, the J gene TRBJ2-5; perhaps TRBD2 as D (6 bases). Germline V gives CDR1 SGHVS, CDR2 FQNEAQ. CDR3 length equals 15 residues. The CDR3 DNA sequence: TGTGCCAGCAGCCCCCAATCGGGGGATCAAGAGGCCCAGTACTTC. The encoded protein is CASSPQSGDQEAQYF. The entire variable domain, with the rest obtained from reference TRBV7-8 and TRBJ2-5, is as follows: GAGVSQSPRYKVAKRGQDVALRCDPISGHVSLFWYQQALGQGPEFLTYFQNEAQLDKSGLPSDRFFAERPEGSVSTLKIQRTQQEDSAVYLCASSPQSGDQEAQYFGPGTRLLVL.

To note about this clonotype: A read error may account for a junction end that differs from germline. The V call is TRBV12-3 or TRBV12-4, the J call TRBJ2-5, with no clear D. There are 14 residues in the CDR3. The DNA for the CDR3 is TGTGCCAGCAGTTTAGAAGGAGTTCAGGAGAGCCAGTATTTC. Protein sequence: CASSLEGVQESQYF.

The DNA of the CDR3 is TGTGCCAGCAGTGAACGCCAGACAGGGCGCACAGATACGCAGTATTTT. Protein sequence: CASSERQTGRTDTQYF. J is TRBJ2-3 and V is TRBV6-1; 7 positions match TRBD1. The CDR3 has 16 amino acids. The V gene's germline CDR1 is MNHNS and CDR2 SASEGT. With V trimmed by 2 bases and J by 1 base, 6 bases remained unmatched.

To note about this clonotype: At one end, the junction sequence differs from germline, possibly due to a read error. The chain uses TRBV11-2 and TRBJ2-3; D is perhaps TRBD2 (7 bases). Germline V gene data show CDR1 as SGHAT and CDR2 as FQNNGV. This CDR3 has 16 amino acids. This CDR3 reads CASIPPISGGTETQYF. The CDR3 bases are TGTGCCAGCATACCTCCTATATCGGGGGGCACAGAAACGCAGTATTTT.

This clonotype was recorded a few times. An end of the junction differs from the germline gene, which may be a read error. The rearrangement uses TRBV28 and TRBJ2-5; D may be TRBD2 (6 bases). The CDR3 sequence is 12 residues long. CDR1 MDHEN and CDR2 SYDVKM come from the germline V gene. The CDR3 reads CASSTGEGTLYF. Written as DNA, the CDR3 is TGTGCCAGCAGTACGGGAGAAGGGACCCTGTACTTC.

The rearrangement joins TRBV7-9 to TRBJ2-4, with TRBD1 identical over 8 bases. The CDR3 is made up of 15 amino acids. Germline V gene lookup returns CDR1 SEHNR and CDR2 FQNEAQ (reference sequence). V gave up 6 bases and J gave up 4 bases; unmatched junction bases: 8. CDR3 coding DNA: TGTGCCAGCAGAGACGACAGGGGAGTGAAAAACATTCAGTACTTC. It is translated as CASRDDRGVKNIQYF.

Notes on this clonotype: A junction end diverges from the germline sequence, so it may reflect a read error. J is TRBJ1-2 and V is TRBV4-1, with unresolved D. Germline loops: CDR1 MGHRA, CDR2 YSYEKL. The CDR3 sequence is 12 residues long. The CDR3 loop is CASSRRGHGYTF. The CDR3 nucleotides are TGCGCCAGTAGCCGACGAGGTCATGGCTACACCTTC.

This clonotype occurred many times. CDR3 region: CASSHSSRADTQYF. The DNA for the CDR3 is TGCGCCAGCAGCCATTCTTCTCGGGCAGATACGCAGTATTTT. V and J are TRBV4-1 and TRBJ2-3, with D unclear. The germline CDR1 and CDR2 sequences are MGHRA and YSYEKL. The CDR3 length is 14 residues. V was pared by 3 bases and J by 4 bases, with 11 bases between.